This passage covers 18 T cell receptor beta chains from one sample sequenced in a study of blood T cell repertoires in COVID-19. TCRdb keeps only in-frame clones here, not all; method: immunoSEQ multiplex PCR. The sample consists of approximately 250,000 clones, 65% to 90% of them appearing once. Material for sequencing was peripheral blood. These TCRs come from a man aged 45-65 years with COVID-19, enrolled during active disease.

The gene calls are TRBV11-2 and TRBJ2-1; a weak D match, TRBD2 (5 bases). V gave up 6 bases and J gave up 5 bases, with 26 bases separating them. Germline V gene data show CDR1 as SGHAT and CDR2 as FQNNGV. There are 18 residues in the CDR3. The CDR3 sequence is CASSLTSGGQRHNNEQFF. The CDR3 nucleotides read TGTGCCAGCAGTCTGACATCCGGCGGGCAACGACATAACAATGAGCAGTTCTTC.

The chain combines TRBV7-2 with TRBJ2-7; 10 nucleotides match TRBD1. Germline lookup yields CDR1 SGHTA and CDR2 FQGNSA. Germline trimming cut 1 base from V and 7 bases from J; bases unmatched to any gene: 16. The CDR3 covers 18 residues. CDR3 residues: CASSLVVRYGTGAGEQYF. Written as DNA, the CDR3 is TGTGCCAGCAGCTTAGTTGTCCGGTATGGGACAGGGGCAGGAGAGCAGTACTTC.

Comment on this clone: The same CDR3 also results from other DNA sequences found in this sample. This chain uses TRBV4-2 with TRBJ2-7; 10 nucleotides agree with TRBD1. With V trimmed by 1 base and J by 4 bases, 1 base remained unmatched. The CDR3 is made up of 14 amino acids. Germline assignment: CDR1 LGHNA and CDR2 YNFKEQ. The CDR3 loop is CASSQAGQGYEQYF. The DNA for the CDR3 is TGTGCCAGCAGCCAAGCGGGACAGGGGTACGAGCAGTACTTC.

V gene TRBV6-1 combines with J gene TRBJ1-5; no clear D gene. The V end was cut by 2 bases, the J end by 1 base, with 9 bases between. The CDR3 covers 15 residues. From germline, CDR1 is MNHNS and CDR2 SASEGT. CDR3 DNA: TGTGCCAGCAGTGAAATCCAGAACAGCAATCAGCCCCAGCATTTT. Protein: CASSEIQNSNQPQHF.

The chain employs TRBV3-1 (or the pseudogene TRBV3-2) and TRBJ2-1; TRBD1 is a possible D gene (6 bases). V lost 3 bases, J lost 10 bases, and 22 bases lay in between. Germline CDR1 and CDR2: LGHDT and YNNKEL (reference sequence). The CDR3 extends over 16 amino acids. The CDR3 loop reads CASSQMGATGYEEQFF. The CDR3 DNA is TGTGCCAGCAGCCAGATGGGAGCAACAGGGTATGAGGAGCAGTTCTTC.

The rearrangement links TRBV19 to TRBJ2-7, with 7 bases that match TRBD1. The V and J ends lost 5 bases and 3 bases, in that order; junction bases with no gene match: 10. CDR1 LNHDA and CDR2 SQIVND come from the germline V gene (reference sequence). The CDR3 covers 15 residues. This chain's CDR3 is CASSPSYRGDYEQYF. In DNA form, the CDR3 reads TGTGCCAGTAGTCCTTCGTACAGGGGCGACTACGAGCAGTACTTC.

The chain recombines TRBV4-2 with TRBJ2-5; TRBD2 agrees at 10 bases. The junction had 9 bases not matched to a gene; V was cut back by 6 bases and J by 5 bases. The germline V gene has CDR1 LGHNA and CDR2 YNFKEQ. The CDR3 loop spans 15 amino acids. CDR3 DNA: TGTGCCAGCAGTCCCGAGCGGGGGGGCCTGGAGACCCAGTACTTC. Encoded protein: CASSPERGGLETQYF.

This sequence joins TRBV19 and TRBJ1-4; 7 bases are shared with TRBD1. The CDR3 runs to 15 residues. Losses at the gene ends were 3 bases for V and 7 bases for J; bases not matched to a gene: 8. Germline-derived CDR1 and CDR2 are LNHDA and SQIVND (reference sequence). CDR3 residues: CASSIQTGNREKLFF. The CDR3 DNA sequence: TGTGCCAGTAGTATCCAGACAGGGAATCGTGAAAAACTGTTTTTT.

A single count supports this clone. This rearrangement joins TRBV2 to TRBJ2-1; 9 bases fit TRBD2. Germline loops: CDR1 SNHLY, CDR2 FYNNEI. The CDR3 consists of 14 residues. The V segment lost 4 bases and the J segment 9 bases; nucleotides outside the gene matches: 7. Here the CDR3 DNA reads TGTGCCAGCAGTGTACAGCGGGGGGTTGGTGAGCAGTTCTTC. This gives the protein CASSVQRGVGEQFF.

The chain has TRBV2 and TRBJ1-5; 8 bases match TRBD1. The CDR3 spans 15 residues. The germline CDR1 and CDR2 sequences are SNHLY and FYNNEI. J lost 7 bases, V lost 5 bases, and 10 bases had no gene match. This CDR3 reads CASSYTGQGAQPQHF. CDR3 nucleotide sequence: TGTGCCAGCAGTTACACCGGACAGGGTGCCCAGCCCCAGCATTTT.

The chain combines TRBV10-3 with TRBJ1-5; TRBD1 agrees at 8 bases. V was pared by 7 bases and J by 2 bases, with 7 bases of the junction left unmatched. CDR3 length: 15 amino acids. Germline values: CDR1 ENHRY, CDR2 SYGVKD. CDR3 sequence (DNA): TGTGCCATCAAACAGGGGGTTGACGGCAATCAGCCCCAGCATTTT. Its protein is CAIKQGVDGNQPQHF.

J is TRBJ2-5 and V is TRBV5-1; 9 bases fit TRBD2. V was clipped by 0 bases and J by 0 bases; unmatched bases: 3. The CDR3 consists of 16 residues. Germline V lookup: CDR1 SGHRS, CDR2 YFSETQ. The CDR3 DNA reads as TGCGCCAGCAGCTTGGGTCTAGCGGGGCACCAAGAGACCCAGTACTTC. It is translated as CASSLGLAGHQETQYF.

This sequence joins TRBV7-2 and TRBJ1-4; TRBD1 might be the D (5 bases). Trimming left V 1 base short and J 7 bases short, with 13 bases between. CDR3 size: 15 residues. Germline V gene data show CDR1 as SGHTA and CDR2 as FQGNSA. The CDR3 reads CASSLDGRVFEKLFF. The DNA for the CDR3 is TGTGCCAGCAGCTTAGACGGCAGGGTTTTTGAAAAACTGTTTTTT.

This chain links TRBV6-5 with TRBJ2-2; a possible D gene is TRBD1 (6 bases). CDR3 length: 14 residues. Trimming cost V 6 bases and J 6 bases, with 14 bases left between them. Looked up from germline, CDR1 is MNHEY and CDR2 is SVGAGI. In DNA, the CDR3 is TGTGCCAGCAGCAGGTCAGGGGACGCCGGGGAGCTGTTTTTT. Translating gives CASSRSGDAGELFF.

The chain employs TRBV14 and TRBJ2-3; D may be TRBD1 (6 bases). The CDR3 extends over 15 amino acids. The germline V gene has CDR1 SGHDN and CDR2 FVKESK. The germline V and J ends were trimmed by 6 bases and 1 base, with 14 bases remaining between them. DNA for the CDR3: TGTGCCAGCAGTAACAGGGTAGGGGGCACAGATACGCAGTATTTT. Amino acids: CASSNRVGGTDTQYF.

This chain uses TRBV2 with TRBJ2-1; possible D gene TRBD2, 7 bases. This CDR3 spans 14 amino acids. In germline, CDR1 is SNHLY, CDR2 FYNNEI. The V and J ends lost 5 bases and 10 bases respectively, with 18 bases between them. In DNA, the CDR3 is TGTGCCAGCAGTACCAAGGGGGGGGCAACGGAGCAGTTCTTC. It encodes CASSTKGGATEQFF.

The chain uses TRBV10-2 and TRBJ2-4; TRBD2 matches at 15 bases. Trimming cost V 6 bases and J 0 bases; bases outside gene matches: 3. Germline V gene sequence: CDR1 WSHSY, CDR2 SAAADI. This CDR3 comprises 17 residues. The CDR3 reads CASSGLAGGLAKNIQYF. The CDR3 bases are TGCGCCAGCAGCGGACTAGCGGGGGGGTTAGCCAAAAACATTCAGTACTTC.

The sample holds a few counts of this clone. The J gene is TRBJ2-5, the V gene TRBV6-2 or TRBV6-3, with 10 positions matching TRBD2. Germline CDR1 is MNHEY and CDR2 is SVGEGT. With V trimmed by 2 bases and J by 3 bases, 3 bases remained unmatched. CDR3 length: 15 amino acids. The CDR3 here is CASSYPGLAEETQYF. CDR3 bases: TGTGCCAGCAGTTACCCTGGACTAGCGGAAGAGACCCAGTACTTC.